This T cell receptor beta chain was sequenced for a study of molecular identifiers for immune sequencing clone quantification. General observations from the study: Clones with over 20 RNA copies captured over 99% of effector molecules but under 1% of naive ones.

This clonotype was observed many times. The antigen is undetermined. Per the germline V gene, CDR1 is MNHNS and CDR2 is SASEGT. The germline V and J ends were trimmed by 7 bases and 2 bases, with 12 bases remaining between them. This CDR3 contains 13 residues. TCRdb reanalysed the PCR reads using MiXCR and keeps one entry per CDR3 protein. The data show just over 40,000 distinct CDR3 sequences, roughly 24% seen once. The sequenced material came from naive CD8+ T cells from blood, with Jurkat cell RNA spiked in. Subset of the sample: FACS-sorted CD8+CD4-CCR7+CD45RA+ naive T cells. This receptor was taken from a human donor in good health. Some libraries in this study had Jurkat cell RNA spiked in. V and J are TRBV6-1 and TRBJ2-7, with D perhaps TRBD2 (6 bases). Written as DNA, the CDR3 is TGTGCCAGCACGTGGGGGGTCACCTACGAGCAGTACTTC. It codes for CASTWGVTYEQYF.